One sample yielded the 31 T cell receptor beta chains listed below, sequenced in a study of T cells after yellow fever vaccination. TCRdb ran MiXCR on the 5' RACE reads and lists one entry per CDR3 protein. In the table there are hundreds of thousands of distinct CDR3 sequences, approximately 3.9% of which are singletons. Specimen: PBMCs, collected on the day of the yellow fever booster vaccination. Receptors were obtained from a man younger than 35 who received the YFV17D yellow fever vaccine.

This clonotype was counted ten times or more. V and J are TRBV5-4 and TRBJ2-1; TRBD1 is a possible D gene (6 bases). Germline V gene lookup returns CDR1 SGHNT and CDR2 YYREEE (reference sequence). V was pared by 0 bases and J by 3 bases, with 13 bases between. The CDR3 totals 16 residues. DNA for the CDR3: TGTGCCAGCAGCTTGGGGCCCAGGGGCGACTACAATGAGCAGTTCTTC. Protein: CASSLGPRGDYNEQFF.

This clonotype was seen repeatedly, ten times or more. The J gene is TRBJ2-7, the V gene TRBV5-1; TRBD1 agrees at 8 bases. The junction had 3 bases not matched to a gene; V was cut back by 4 bases and J by 0 bases. The CDR3 spans 14 residues. Germline loops: CDR1 SGHRS, CDR2 YFSETQ. CDR3 nucleotide sequence: TGCGCCAGCAGCCAGGGACAGGACTCCTACGAGCAGTACTTC. It is translated as CASSQGQDSYEQYF.

The chain is built from TRBV20-1 and TRBJ2-3, with 11 positions matching TRBD2. The V gene end was trimmed by 6 bases and the J gene end by 0 bases; junction bases not matched to a gene: 11. The CDR3 runs 17 residues. CDR1 is DFQATT, CDR2 SNEGSKA, per germline (reference sequence). The CDR3, as DNA: TGCAGTGCGTCGGCCCTAGCGGGGGGACCTAGCACAGATACGCAGTATTTT. Protein sequence: CSASALAGGPSTDTQYF.

This clonotype was counted at least ten times. This chain uses TRBV5-4 with TRBJ2-3; no clear D gene. The CDR3 contains 16 residues. CDR1 is SGHNT, CDR2 YYREEE, per germline (reference sequence). Trimming left V 1 base short and J 0 bases short, with 12 bases between. CDR3 nucleotide sequence: TGTGCCAGCAGCTTGCCGACCCGTGCTAGCACAGATACGCAGTATTTT. Protein: CASSLPTRASTDTQYF.

Ten or more counts support this clonotype. The rearrangement joins TRBV2 to TRBJ2-7; D may be TRBD1 (6 bases). Germline V gene data show CDR1 as SNHLY and CDR2 as FYNNEI. V lost 3 bases and J 2 bases, leaving 11 bases between the germline ends. CDR3 size: 14 residues. The CDR3, as DNA: TGTGCCAGCAGTGAGGGACACGGCACCTACGAGCAGTACGTC. This encodes CASSEGHGTYEQYV.

This clonotype has more than one count but fewer than ten. The genes are TRBV5-6 and TRBJ2-3; 12 bases align to TRBD2. V gave up 6 bases and J gave up 0 bases; unmatched junction bases: 20. CDR1 is SGHDT, CDR2 YYEEEE, per germline. The CDR3 has 21 residues. CDR3 amino acids: CASTSLWASGGASRSTDTQYF. DNA of the CDR3: TGTGCCAGCACCTCCCTGTGGGCTAGCGGGGGGGCATCCCGAAGCACAGATACGCAGTATTTT.

The table lists this clonotype with a few counts. The chain carries TRBV7-2 and TRBJ2-5; D possibly corresponds to TRBD1 (5 bases). The CDR3 runs to 13 residues. CDR1 is SGHTA, CDR2 FQGNSA, per germline. V shed 6 bases and J shed 11 bases, with 19 bases lying between them. DNA of the CDR3: TGTGCCAGCAGTATTGTATGGCAGGCAGGGCAGTACTTC. Its protein is CASSIVWQAGQYF.

The chain employs TRBV5-1 and TRBJ2-5; TRBD2 matches at 9 bases. The ends lost 0 bases at V and 0 bases at J; junction bases unmatched: 3. Looked up from germline, CDR1 is SGHRS and CDR2 is YFSETQ. The CDR3 extends over 16 amino acids. CDR3 protein: CASSLGASGNQETQYF. CDR3 DNA: TGCGCCAGCAGCTTGGGGGCTAGCGGGAACCAAGAGACCCAGTACTTC.

V and J are TRBV7-2 and TRBJ2-1, with TRBD2 matching 9 bases. Per germline, CDR1 SGHTA and CDR2 FQGNSA. After removal of 5 bases from V and 0 bases from J, the junction contained 14 bases not matched to a gene. CDR3 length: 19 residues. This CDR3 reads CASSQPHSSGVSSYNEQFF. CDR3 sequence (DNA): TGTGCCAGCAGCCAACCCCATTCTAGCGGGGTGAGCTCCTACAATGAGCAGTTCTTC.

This clonotype was seen only a few times. The gene calls are TRBV4-3 and TRBJ2-7; 11 positions agree with TRBD1. CDR1 and CDR2 (germline): LGHNA, YSLEER. V was clipped by 1 base and J by 5 bases; unmatched bases: 7. The CDR3 totals 16 residues. CDR3 DNA sequence: TGCGCCAGCAGCCAAGGGTCGGACAGGGGGCAGGACGAGCAGTACTTC. Translated: CASSQGSDRGQDEQYF.

In its sample, this clonotype was seen once. The chain carries TRBV6-2 or TRBV6-3 and TRBJ1-1, with 7 bases lining up with TRBD1. This CDR3 comprises 15 residues. Germline CDR1 is MNHEY and CDR2 is SVGEGT. With 1 base clipped from V and 0 bases from J, the junction kept 2 bases outside the gene matches. The CDR3 sequence is CASSYWDRVNTEAFF. Here the CDR3 DNA reads TGTGCCAGCAGTTACTGGGACAGAGTGAACACTGAAGCTTTCTTT.

This clonotype appeared many times. The chain combines TRBV12-3 or TRBV12-4 with TRBJ1-6; D might be TRBD1 (6 bases). The CDR3 length is 15 residues. Trimming shortened V by 7 bases and J by 6 bases, and 16 bases separated the two germline ends. Written as DNA, the CDR3 is TGTGCCAGCACCGTTGGACAGCAGATTAATTCACCCCTCCACTTT. Amino acids: CASTVGQQINSPLHF.

CDR3 coding DNA: TGTGCCAGCAGCATGATTTTACAGGGGGCGGAAGACTATGGCTACACCTTC. Amino acids: CASSMILQGAEDYGYTF. The chain links TRBV5-6 to TRBJ1-2; 9 bases match TRBD1. Trimming removed 4 bases from V and 3 bases from J; junction bases left unmatched: 13. The CDR3 length is 17 residues. Germline V gives CDR1 SGHDT, CDR2 YYEEEE.

The chain uses TRBV3-1 and TRBJ2-2; TRBD2 agrees at 8 bases. CDR1 and CDR2 (germline): LGHDT, YNNKEL (reference sequence). V was clipped by 0 bases and J by 0 bases; unmatched bases: 15. CDR3 length: 21 amino acids. This CDR3 reads CASSQDWAHISGEPNTGELFF. In nucleotides, the CDR3 is TGTGCCAGCAGCCAAGATTGGGCCCATATTAGCGGGGAACCGAACACCGGGGAGCTGTTTTTT.

This clonotype was seen many times. J is TRBJ1-6 and V is TRBV28; 7 nucleotides agree with TRBD1. V trimming: 5 bases; J trimming: 0 bases; junction bases outside the gene matches: 7. Germline CDR1 reads MDHEN; CDR2 reads SYDVKM. The CDR3 is 17 residues long. CDR3 bases: TGTGCCAGCAGTCCTATACAGGGGAGCTCCTATAATTCACCCCTCCACTTT. Its protein product is CASSPIQGSSYNSPLHF.

This rearrangement joins TRBV5-1 to TRBJ2-5; D is possibly TRBD1 (5 bases). Germline CDR1 and CDR2: SGHRS and YFSETQ. The V and J ends lost 4 bases and 1 base respectively, with 14 bases between them. There are 15 residues in the CDR3. DNA of the CDR3: TGCGCCAGCAGCCTAACAGGAAGATTCCAAGAGACCCAGTACTTC. It encodes CASSLTGRFQETQYF.

This chain connects TRBV20-1 to TRBJ2-5; the D is unclear. CDR1 is DFQATT, CDR2 SNEGSKA, per germline (reference sequence). There are 16 residues in the CDR3. With 3 bases removed from V and 3 bases from J, the gap between germline ends came to 20 bases. CDR3: CSASSPNTARKETQYF. The CDR3 nucleotides read TGCAGTGCTAGCTCCCCTAACACCGCGCGTAAAGAGACCCAGTACTTC.

This chain joins TRBV20-1 and TRBJ2-5; D may be TRBD1 or TRBD2 (5 bases each). The CDR3 is 14 amino acids. Germline-derived CDR1 and CDR2 are DFQATT and SNEGSKA (reference sequence). V dropped 3 bases and J dropped 5 bases, with 16 bases sitting between them. CDR3 DNA sequence: TGCAGTGCTAGTATTGGGGGTTCAAGGGAGACCCAGTACTTC. Its translation is CSASIGGSRETQYF.

This clonotype was counted at least ten times. An end of the junction does not agree with germline; a read error may underlie this. This chain connects TRBV7-7 to TRBJ2-2; weak D call: TRBD1 (6 bases). The CDR3 spans 13 residues. Germline V gene data show CDR1 as SSHAT and CDR2 as FNYEAQ (reference sequence). The chain's CDR3 is CASSYQGSGELFF. CDR3 sequence (DNA): TGTGCTAGCAGTTATCAGGGGTCCGGGGAGCTGTTTTTT. Complete variable domain (other parts from reference TRBV7-7 and TRBJ2-2): GAGVSQSPRYKVTKRGQDVTLRCDPISSHATLYWYQQALGQGPEFLTYFNYEAQPDKSGLPSDRFSAERPEGSISTLTIQRTEQRDSAMYRCASSYQGSGELFFGEGSRLTVL.

This clonotype was seen a few times. The chain recombines TRBV5-1 with TRBJ2-2; no clear D gene. CDR1 SGHRS and CDR2 YFSETQ come from the germline V gene. The length of the CDR3 is 14 residues. The V end lost 3 bases, the J end lost 4 bases, and 10 bases lay between the germline ends. The CDR3 spells CASSSDTATGELFF. CDR3 nucleotides: TGCGCCAGCAGCTCTGATACTGCCACCGGGGAGCTGTTTTTT.

This clonotype was detected many times. This chain links TRBV5-1 with TRBJ2-2; no clear D gene. The germline gives CDR1 SGHRS, CDR2 YFSETQ. With 1 base removed from V and 3 bases from J, the gap between germline ends came to 4 bases. The CDR3 runs to 13 residues. The CDR3, as DNA: TGCGCCAGCAGCTTGCCCGACACCGGGGAGCTGTTTTTT. It yields the protein CASSLPDTGELFF.

This clonotype was counted ten times or more. The gene calls are TRBV7-9 and TRBJ2-3; D assignment may be TRBD1 or TRBD2 (5 bases each). V was cut by 3 bases and J by 1 base, with 11 bases left in between. This CDR3 region has 15 residues. CDR1 and CDR2 from the germline V gene are SEHNR and FQNEAQ (reference sequence). The CDR3 loop reads CASSLSLGGTDTQYF. The CDR3, as DNA: TGTGCCAGCAGCTTGTCTTTGGGGGGCACAGATACGCAGTATTTT.

This clonotype occurred many times. The gene calls are TRBV10-3 and TRBJ2-1; TRBD2 matches at 9 bases. The length of the CDR3 is 19 residues. Per the germline V gene, CDR1 is ENHRY and CDR2 is SYGVKD. Losses at the gene ends were 11 bases for V and 0 bases for J; bases not matched to a gene: 20. CDR3 bases: TGTGCCCCGTGGGGGCGGGGGGGCCTGGGCTCAAGCTCCTACAATGAGCAGTTCTTC. This gives the protein CAPWGRGGLGSSSYNEQFF.

Many counts were recorded for this clonotype. J is TRBJ2-3 and V is TRBV5-1; D possibly corresponds to TRBD2 (6 bases). V gave up 0 bases and J gave up 5 bases, with 10 bases separating them. CDR3 length: 14 amino acids. Germline V gene data show CDR1 as SGHRS and CDR2 as YFSETQ. CDR3 in amino acids: CASSLGLGGDTQYF. Written as DNA, the CDR3 is TGCGCCAGCAGCTTGGGACTAGGTGGAGATACGCAGTATTTT.

In its sample, this clonotype was seen many times. This CDR3 is CSAREDRLSYNEQFF. DNA of the CDR3: TGCAGTGCTAGAGAGGACCGGCTTTCCTACAATGAGCAGTTCTTC. The J gene is TRBJ2-1, the V gene TRBV20-1; unclear D gene. Trimming pared 0 bases from V and 1 base from J, leaving 10 bases between. Germline V gene data show CDR1 as DFQATT and CDR2 as SNEGSKA (reference sequence). The CDR3 is 15 amino acids.

The gene calls are TRBV11-3 and TRBJ2-1; D is tentatively TRBD1 or TRBD2 (7 bases each). In germline, CDR1 is SGHNT, CDR2 YENEEA. The CDR3 consists of 14 residues. The germline V and J ends were trimmed by 1 base and 8 bases, with 12 bases remaining between them. In DNA, the CDR3 is TGTGCCAGCAGCTTAGGGGGAGGGGGCCATGAGCAGTTCTTC. Its protein product is CASSLGGGGHEQFF. Complete variable domain (other parts from reference TRBV11-3 and TRBJ2-1): EAGVVQSPRYKIIEKKQPVAFWCNPISGHNTLYWYLQNLGQGPELLIRYENEEAVDDSQLPKDRFSAERLKGVDSTLKIQPAELGDSAVYLCASSLGGGGHEQFFGPGTRLTVL.

A few counts support this clonotype. This chain connects TRBV9 to TRBJ2-1, with 14 positions matching TRBD2. The CDR3 extends over 17 amino acids. With V trimmed by 1 base and J by 6 bases, 6 bases remained unmatched. CDR1 and CDR2 from the germline V gene are SGDLS and YYNGEE. The CDR3 loop reads CASSVYGLAGGINEQFF. CDR3 coding DNA: TGTGCCAGCAGCGTATACGGACTAGCGGGGGGCATCAATGAGCAGTTCTTC.

The V gene is TRBV5-1, the J gene TRBJ2-5; 7 bases are shared with TRBD1. Trimming took 5 bases from V and 4 from J; bases not matched to a gene: 5. The CDR3 length is 13 residues. CDR1 and CDR2 from the germline V gene are SGHRS and YFSETQ. CDR3 loop: CASRYYRGETQYF. The CDR3 nucleotides are TGCGCCAGCAGGTACTACAGGGGAGAGACCCAGTACTTC.

This clonotype was counted between two and nine times. The chain couples TRBV21-1 to TRBJ2-3; the DNA was not used to check the table's D call, TRBD2. TRBV21-1 is termed a pseudogene. The length of the CDR3 is 15 residues. CDR3 in amino acids: CASSKQRGYTDTQYF. The DNA for the CDR3 is TGTGCCAGCAGCAAACAGCGGGGCTACACAGATACGCAGTATTTT.

In its sample, this clonotype was seen a few times. The V gene is TRBV7-2, the J gene TRBJ1-5, with unresolved D. Germline assignment: CDR1 SGHTA and CDR2 FQGNSA. V lost 0 bases and J lost 7, with 13 bases in between. The CDR3 is made up of 15 amino acids. CDR3 in amino acids: CASSLAGSPGQPQHF. CDR3 nucleotide sequence: TGTGCCAGCAGCTTAGCGGGCAGCCCAGGCCAGCCCCAGCATTTT.

This clonotype was recorded a few times. This chain connects TRBV7-8 to TRBJ2-5, with TRBD1 matching 8 bases. CDR3 size: 16 residues. CDR1 and CDR2 from the germline V gene are SGHVS and FQNEAQ. V lost 7 bases and J lost 5; bases outside the gene matches: 15. In DNA form, the CDR3 reads TGTGCCAGCACCCGGTTGACAGGGGACTCGTACGAGACCCAGTACTTC. This codes for CASTRLTGDSYETQYF.